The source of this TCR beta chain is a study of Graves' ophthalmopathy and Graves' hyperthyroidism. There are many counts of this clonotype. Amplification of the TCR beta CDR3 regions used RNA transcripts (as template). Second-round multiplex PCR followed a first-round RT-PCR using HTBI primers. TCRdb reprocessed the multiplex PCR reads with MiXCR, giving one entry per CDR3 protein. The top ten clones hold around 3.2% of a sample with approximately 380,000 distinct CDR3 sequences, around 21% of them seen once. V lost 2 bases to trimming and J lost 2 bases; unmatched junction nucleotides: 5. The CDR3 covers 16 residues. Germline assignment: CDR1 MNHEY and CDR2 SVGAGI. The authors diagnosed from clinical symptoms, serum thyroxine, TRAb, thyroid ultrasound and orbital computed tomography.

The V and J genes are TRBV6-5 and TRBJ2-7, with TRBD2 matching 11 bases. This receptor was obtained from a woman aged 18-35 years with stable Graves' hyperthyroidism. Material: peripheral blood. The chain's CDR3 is CASSYLAGGPAYEQYF. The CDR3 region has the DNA TGTGCCAGCAGTTACCTAGCGGGAGGCCCAGCCTACGAGCAGTACTTC.